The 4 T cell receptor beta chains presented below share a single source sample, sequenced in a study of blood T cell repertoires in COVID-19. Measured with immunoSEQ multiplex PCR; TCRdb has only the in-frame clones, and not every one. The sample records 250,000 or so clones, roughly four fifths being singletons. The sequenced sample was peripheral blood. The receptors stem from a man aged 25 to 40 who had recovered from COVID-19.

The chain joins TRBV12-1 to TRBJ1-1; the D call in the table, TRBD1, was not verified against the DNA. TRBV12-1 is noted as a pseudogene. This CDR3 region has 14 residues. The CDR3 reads CASSPPGQGTEAFF. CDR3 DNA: TGTGCCAGCAGCCCACCGGGACAGGGAACTGAAGCTTTCTTT.

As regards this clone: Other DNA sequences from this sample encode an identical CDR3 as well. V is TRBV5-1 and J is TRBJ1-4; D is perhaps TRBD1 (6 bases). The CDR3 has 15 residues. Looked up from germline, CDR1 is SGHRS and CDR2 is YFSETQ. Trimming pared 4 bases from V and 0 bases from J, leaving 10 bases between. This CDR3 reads CASSGEGATNEKLFF. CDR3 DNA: TGCGCCAGCAGCGGCGAGGGGGCAACTAATGAAAAACTGTTTTTT.

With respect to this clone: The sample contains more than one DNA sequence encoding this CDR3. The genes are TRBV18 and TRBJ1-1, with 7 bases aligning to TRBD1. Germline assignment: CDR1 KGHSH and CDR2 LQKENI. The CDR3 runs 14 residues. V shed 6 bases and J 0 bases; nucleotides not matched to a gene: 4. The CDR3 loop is CASSPGQVNTEAFF. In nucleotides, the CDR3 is TGTGCCAGCTCGCCCGGACAGGTGAACACTGAAGCTTTCTTT.

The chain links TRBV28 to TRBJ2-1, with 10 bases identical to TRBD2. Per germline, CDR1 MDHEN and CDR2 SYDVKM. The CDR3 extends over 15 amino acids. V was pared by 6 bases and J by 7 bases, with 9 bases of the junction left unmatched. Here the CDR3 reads CASSRSGGAGNEQFF. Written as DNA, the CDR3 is TGTGCCAGCAGCAGAAGCGGGGGGGCTGGGAATGAGCAGTTCTTC.